The entry below describes one TCR beta chain. Its cognate antigen is unknown. With 5 bases removed from V and 7 bases from J, the gap between germline ends came to 9 bases. Germline-derived CDR1 and CDR2 are MNHEY and SVGAGI. The CDR3 length is 12 residues. This sample is part of a study of shared clonotypes between healthy human individuals. Regarding the study as a whole: Clonotypes shared by all four sorted-subset donors had higher generation probabilities than non-shared clonotypes.

Method: immunoSEQ multiplex PCR; TCRdb's copy keeps in-frame clones and lacks some. The sample holds 2 million to 3 million clones, under 95% seen once. The sequenced sample consisted of naive CD4+ T cells from PBMCs. As for subset: CD45RA+ positively selected. The rearrangement links TRBV6-5 to TRBJ2-4; no clear D gene. The receptor comes from a man aged 18 to 29 in good health. Some clones in this sample may be carry-over from other donors' samples. DNA for the CDR3: TGTGCCAGCAGTCAAAGTGGGAACATTCAGTACTTC. It yields the protein CASSQSGNIQYF.